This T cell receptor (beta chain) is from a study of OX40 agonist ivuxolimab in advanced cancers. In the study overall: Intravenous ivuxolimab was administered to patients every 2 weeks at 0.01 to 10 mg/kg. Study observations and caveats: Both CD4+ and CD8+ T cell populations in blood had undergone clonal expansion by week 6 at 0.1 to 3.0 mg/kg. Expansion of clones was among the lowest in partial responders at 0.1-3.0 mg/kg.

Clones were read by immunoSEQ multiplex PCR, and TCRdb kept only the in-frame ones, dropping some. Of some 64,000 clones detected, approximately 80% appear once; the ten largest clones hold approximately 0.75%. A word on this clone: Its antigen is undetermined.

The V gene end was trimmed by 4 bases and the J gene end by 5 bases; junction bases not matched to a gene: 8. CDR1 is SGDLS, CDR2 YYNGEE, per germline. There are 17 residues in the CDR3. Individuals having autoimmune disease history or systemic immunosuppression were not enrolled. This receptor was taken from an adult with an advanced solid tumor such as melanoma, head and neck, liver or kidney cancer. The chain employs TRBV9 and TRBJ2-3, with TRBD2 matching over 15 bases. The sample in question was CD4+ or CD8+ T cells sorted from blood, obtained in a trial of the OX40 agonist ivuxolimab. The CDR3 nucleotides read TGTGCCAGCAGCAACGGACTAGCGGGGGGGCCTGGAGATACGCAGTATTTT. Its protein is CASSNGLAGGPGDTQYF.